These 12 T cell receptor beta chains were all obtained from the same sample, sequenced in a study of blood T cell repertoires in COVID-19. Libraries were prepared by immunoSEQ multiplex PCR; TCRdb keeps only in-frame clonotypes and omits some of them. The table lists about 210,000 clones, 70% to 90% of them singletons. The sample comprised peripheral blood. These receptors all stem from a woman aged 45-65 years with active or convalescent COVID-19.

This clone was observed a few times. The rearrangement uses TRBV28 and TRBJ2-5, with 7 bases lining up with TRBD1. The CDR3 contains 13 residues. Germline assignment: CDR1 MDHEN and CDR2 SYDVKM. J was trimmed by 5 bases and V by 6 bases; bases with no gene match: 6. CDR3 nucleotides: TGTGCCAGCAGCCTAACAGGGGACGAGACCCAGTACTTC. Translation: CASSLTGDETQYF.

The V gene is TRBV3-1 (or the pseudogene TRBV3-2), the J gene TRBJ1-1; D gene ambiguous. V lost 1 base, J lost 5 bases, and 11 bases lay in between. The CDR3 sequence is 14 residues long. Germline assignment: CDR1 LGHDT and CDR2 YNNKEL (reference sequence). The CDR3 nucleotides read TGTGCCAGCAGCCAAGGTAGCGGTGGGACTGAAGCTTTCTTT. Amino acid sequence: CASSQGSGGTEAFF.

CDR3 sequence (DNA): TGCGCCAGCAGCCAAGGGCTGGTAAACACCGGGGAGCTGTTTTTT. This gives the protein CASSQGLVNTGELFF. The rearrangement uses TRBV4-1 and TRBJ2-2, with unresolved D. Germline CDR1 and CDR2: MGHRA and YSYEKL. V lost 1 base to trimming and J lost 2 bases, with 8 bases between them. The CDR3 sequence is 15 residues long.

This clone was recorded once. This sequence joins TRBV3-1 (or the pseudogene TRBV3-2) and TRBJ1-2; 7 bases are shared with TRBD1. J gave up 6 bases and V 3 bases, and 4 bases lay outside the gene matches. This CDR3 is 13 amino acids long. Germline V CDR1 and CDR2: LGHDT, YNNKEL (reference sequence). Written as DNA, the CDR3 is TGTGCCAGCAGCCACCACACAGGGGATGGCTACACCTTC. Protein product: CASSHHTGDGYTF.

The chain recombines TRBV19 with TRBJ1-1, with D tentatively TRBD1 (6 bases). V was trimmed by 7 bases and J by 6 bases, leaving 24 bases between them. Germline V lookup: CDR1 LNHDA, CDR2 SQIVND (reference sequence). This CDR3 has 16 amino acids. This chain's CDR3 is CASTSRLWDKGAEAFF. Written as DNA, the CDR3 is TGTGCCAGTACCTCGAGGTTGTGGGACAAGGGAGCTGAAGCTTTCTTT.

The gene calls are TRBV27 and TRBJ1-2; tentatively, D is TRBD1 (6 bases). CDR1 is MNHEY, CDR2 SMNVEV, per germline (reference sequence). The CDR3 consists of 16 residues. Deletions cut 0 bases from V and 7 bases from J, with 18 bases between. CDR3 loop: CASSLSIPRGPGGYTF. The CDR3 nucleotides are TGTGCCAGCAGTTTATCGATACCGCGGGGGCCTGGTGGCTACACCTTC.

J is TRBJ1-5 and V is TRBV3-1 (or the pseudogene TRBV3-2); 8 bases agree with TRBD1. The V and J ends lost 4 bases and 5 bases, in that order; junction bases with no gene match: 7. The germline V gene encodes CDR1 LGHDT and CDR2 YNNKEL (reference sequence). There are 15 residues in the CDR3. The CDR3 loop reads CASSPTGTGYQPQHF. CDR3 coding DNA: TGTGCCAGCAGCCCGACCGGGACAGGATATCAGCCCCAGCATTTT.

This chain connects TRBV4-1 to TRBJ2-2, with D possibly matching TRBD1 (5 bases). The CDR3 is 16 amino acids. Deletions cut 0 bases from V and 3 bases from J, with 11 bases between. CDR1 MGHRA and CDR2 YSYEKL come from the germline V gene. The CDR3 region has the DNA TGCGCCAGCAGCCAAGAACCAGGGTCAGACACCGGGGAGCTGTTTTTT. The encoded protein is CASSQEPGSDTGELFF.

The rearrangement links TRBV14 to TRBJ2-1, with TRBD2 matching over 11 bases. CDR3 length: 15 residues. Germline V gene lookup returns CDR1 SGHDN and CDR2 FVKESK. Trimming at V came to 4 bases and at J to 7 bases, leaving 6 bases not matched to a gene. In DNA, the CDR3 is TGTGCCAGCAGCCTTCTCCTAGCGGGAGGAAATGAGCAGTTCTTC. This sequence encodes CASSLLLAGGNEQFF.

V is TRBV5-1 and J is TRBJ2-1, with a tentative D call TRBD2 (5 bases). Trimming took 7 bases from V and 0 from J, leaving 11 bases between them. Germline assignment: CDR1 SGHRS and CDR2 YFSETQ. The CDR3 has 14 residues. CDR3 nucleotide sequence: TGCGCCAGCTCCAGCGGAAGCTCCTACAATGAGCAGTTCTTC. Translation gives CASSSGSSYNEQFF.

The V call is TRBV29-1, the J call TRBJ1-5; D is perhaps TRBD1 (5 bases). Germline-derived CDR1 and CDR2 are SQVTM and ANQGSEA. This CDR3 is built from 14 residues. With 5 bases removed from V and 0 bases from J, the gap between germline ends came to 11 bases. In nucleotides, the CDR3 is TGCAGCGTTATGACAGAAAATAGCAATCAGCCCCAGCATTTT. Translating gives CSVMTENSNQPQHF.

This clone was seen only once. The chain recombines TRBV18 with TRBJ2-3; 7 bases are a match to TRBD2. Looked up from germline, CDR1 is KGHSH and CDR2 is LQKENI. V shed 4 bases and J 3 bases; nucleotides not matched to a gene: 4. CDR3 length: 14 residues. The CDR3: CASSLAGRTDTQYF. CDR3 DNA sequence: TGTGCCAGCTCACTAGCGGGTAGGACAGATACGCAGTATTTT.